A single sample gave rise to the 20 T cell receptor beta chains below, sequenced in a study of persistence of HIV-infected CD4 T cells. Stimulation used about 9.5 ug/mL lysate from CMV-infected fibroblasts. Responding CD4+ T cells were sorted by upregulation of both CD40 ligand and CD69. Sequencing used immunoSEQ version 4 in survey mode. The assay was immunoSEQ multiplex PCR, and TCRdb's table has in-frame clones only and misses some. Of some 21,000 clones detected, around 78% appear once; the ten largest clones hold almost 7%. These TCRs' antigens remain unknown. The material was CD4+ T cells sorted from PBMCs after roughly 18-hour stimulation, obtained from a patient who received antiretroviral therapy. These receptors originate from an adult man with HIV who was CMV-seropositive.

This clone was seen only a few times. The gene calls are TRBV30 and TRBJ2-3; 7 bases align to TRBD2. CDR3 length: 15 residues. The trim removed 4 bases at V and 0 bases at J, leaving 7 bases unmatched. Per germline, CDR1 GTSNPN and CDR2 SVGIG (reference sequence). CDR3 sequence (DNA): TGTGCCTGGAAGATCGGGGGGACTAGCACAGATACGCAGTATTTT. Translated: CAWKIGGTSTDTQYF.

This chain joins TRBV14 and TRBJ2-3; 9 positions match TRBD2. J was trimmed by 4 bases and V by 4 bases; bases with no gene match: 9. Germline V gene lookup returns CDR1 SGHDN and CDR2 FVKESK. This CDR3 contains 16 residues. The chain's CDR3 is CASSPGGLASADTQYF. CDR3 coding DNA: TGTGCCAGCAGCCCAGGGGGACTAGCCTCGGCAGATACGCAGTATTTT. Full variable domain (remainder filled in from reference TRBV14 and TRBJ2-3): EAGVTQFPSHSVIEKGQTVTLRCDPISGHDNLYWYRRVMGKEIKFLLHFVKESKQDESGMPNNRFLAERTGGTYSTLKVQPAELEDSGVYFCASSPGGLASADTQYFGPGTRLTVL.

The chain joins TRBV18 to TRBJ1-5; D is undetermined. The V end was cut by 2 bases, the J end by 7 bases, with 12 bases between. The V gene's germline CDR1 is KGHSH and CDR2 LQKENI. The length of the CDR3 is 14 residues. The CDR3 spells CASSPEGRPQPQHF. Here the CDR3 DNA reads TGTGCCAGCTCACCAGAGGGCAGACCCCAGCCCCAGCATTTT.

The CDR3 coding sequence is TGTGCCAGCAGTTACGCGGGACAGCGGGAGTCTGAAGCTTTCTTT. Its translation: CASSYAGQRESEAFF. The V and J genes are TRBV6-5 and TRBJ1-1, with 7 bases that match TRBD1. Trimming removed 2 bases from V and 6 bases from J; junction bases left unmatched: 9. Germline V gene sequence: CDR1 MNHEY, CDR2 SVGAGI. The CDR3 spans 15 residues.

The chain combines TRBV7-9 with TRBJ2-2; unclear D gene. This CDR3 spans 14 amino acids. V gave up 0 bases and J gave up 3 bases, with 5 bases separating them. Looked up from germline, CDR1 is SEHNR and CDR2 is FQNEAQ (reference sequence). This CDR3 reads CASSLATDTGELFF. CDR3 sequence (DNA): TGTGCCAGCAGCTTAGCGACGGACACCGGGGAGCTGTTTTTT.

CDR3 region: CASSRGQGYGNEQFF. The CDR3 nucleotides are TGTGCCAGTAGTAGGGGACAGGGGTACGGCAATGAGCAGTTCTTC. The V call is TRBV19, the J call TRBJ2-1; 10 bases match TRBD1. The V gene end was trimmed by 4 bases and the J gene end by 6 bases; junction bases not matched to a gene: 6. Germline lookup yields CDR1 LNHDA and CDR2 SQIVND (reference sequence). This CDR3 region has 15 residues.

The rearrangement links TRBV19 to TRBJ2-1; D perhaps matches TRBD2 (5 bases). Germline-derived CDR1 and CDR2 are LNHDA and SQIVND (reference sequence). Trimming stripped 2 bases from V and 7 bases from J, with 9 bases between. The CDR3 runs to 13 residues. The CDR3 protein is CASSIQRGNEQFF. CDR3 sequence (DNA): TGTGCCAGTAGTATACAACGCGGGAATGAGCAGTTCTTC.

The chain is built from TRBV24-1 and TRBJ2-3; tentatively, D is TRBD1 (5 bases). The CDR3 has 13 residues. CDR1 and CDR2 from the germline V gene are KGHDR and SFDVKD. Trimming took off 8 bases at V and 3 bases at J, with 11 bases between the two ends. CDR3 sequence (DNA): TGTGCCACCACCAGGGATGGGACAGATACGCAGTATTTT. Protein: CATTRDGTDTQYF.

V is TRBV19 and J is TRBJ1-1; D possibly corresponds to TRBD1 (6 bases). Germline V gives CDR1 LNHDA, CDR2 SQIVND (reference sequence). The CDR3 is 13 amino acids. V was shortened by 7 bases and J by 8 bases, with 17 bases between the two germline ends. The CDR3 spells CASMRTARFEAFF. CDR3 DNA: TGTGCCAGTATGCGGACAGCGCGTTTCGAAGCTTTCTTT.

The chain employs TRBV7-8 and TRBJ1-3, with D possibly matching TRBD1 (6 bases). The V end was cut by 1 base, the J end by 0 bases, with 7 bases between. The CDR3 loop spans 15 amino acids. In germline, CDR1 is SGHVS, CDR2 FQNEAQ. CDR3 in amino acids: CASSLDRASGNTIYF. The CDR3 DNA follows: TGTGCCAGCAGCTTAGACAGGGCCTCTGGAAACACCATATATTTT.

The rearrangement uses TRBV9 and TRBJ2-1; possibly TRBD1 or TRBD2 for D (6 bases each). V lost 0 bases and J lost 6, with 13 bases in between. Germline loops: CDR1 SGDLS, CDR2 YYNGEE. The CDR3 is made up of 15 amino acids. CDR3: CASSVAGARLNEQFF. The CDR3 nucleotides are TGTGCCAGCAGCGTAGCGGGGGCCCGACTCAATGAGCAGTTCTTC.

The chain joins TRBV2 to TRBJ1-2; D is perhaps TRBD1 (5 bases). The CDR3 contains 15 residues. Germline lookup yields CDR1 SNHLY and CDR2 FYNNEI. With 7 bases removed from V and 4 bases from J, the gap between germline ends came to 19 bases. CDR3 DNA: TGTGCCAGCACAATCAGGCTACAGGAGGTCTATGGCTACACCTTC. Protein product: CASTIRLQEVYGYTF. The full variable domain, with the rest looked up from reference TRBV2 and TRBJ1-2, is EPEVTQTPSHQVTQMGQEVILRCVPISNHLYFYWYRQILGQKVEFLVSFYNNEISEKSEIFDDQFSVERPDGSNFTLKIRSTKLEDSAMYFCASTIRLQEVYGYTFGSGTRLTVV.

This clone was recorded once. The chain joins TRBV4-2 to TRBJ1-3; perhaps TRBD1 as D (6 bases). Trimming removed 1 base at V and 4 bases at J, with 14 bases between. This CDR3 has 16 residues. Germline CDR1 and CDR2: LGHNA and YNFKEQ. CDR3: CASSQVAGAGGNTIYF. The DNA for the CDR3 is TGTGCCAGCAGCCAAGTTGCAGGGGCGGGAGGAAACACCATATATTTT.

J is TRBJ2-3 and V is TRBV2; D is unresolved. Germline loops: CDR1 SNHLY, CDR2 FYNNEI. V lost 5 bases and J lost 0, with 15 bases in between. This CDR3 region has 16 residues. Here the CDR3 reads CASSRRLISSTDTQYF. The CDR3 DNA sequence: TGTGCCAGCAGTCGCAGACTGATCTCTAGCACAGATACGCAGTATTTT.

This clone turned up a few times. The same CDR3 can be traced to other DNA sequences in this sample. The CDR3 loop reads CASSLGRVGNTEAFF. Written as DNA, the CDR3 is TGCGCCAGCAGCTTGGGGAGGGTGGGGAACACTGAAGCTTTCTTT. The chain is built from TRBV5-1 and TRBJ1-1; D not certain. The germline V and J ends were trimmed by 0 bases and 1 base, with 10 bases remaining between them. There are 15 residues in the CDR3. Germline V gives CDR1 SGHRS, CDR2 YFSETQ. The full variable domain, its missing parts supplied by reference TRBV5-1 and TRBJ1-1, is KAGVTQTPRYLIKTRGQQVTLSCSPISGHRSVSWYQQTPGQGLQFLFEYFSETQRNKGNFPGRFSGRQFSNSRSEMNVSTLELGDSALYLCASSLGRVGNTEAFFGQGTRLTVV.

The V call is TRBV19, the J call TRBJ1-1, with D hard to call. V lost 0 bases, J lost 3 bases, and 8 bases lay in between. The CDR3 length is 14 residues. Per germline, CDR1 LNHDA and CDR2 SQIVND (reference sequence). Here the CDR3 DNA reads TGTGCCAGTAGTATAGATGGCAGCTACACTGAAGCTTTCTTT. This codes for CASSIDGSYTEAFF. The full variable domain, its missing parts supplied by reference TRBV19 and TRBJ1-1, is DGGITQSPKYLFRKEGQNVTLSCEQNLNHDAMYWYRQDPGQGLRLIYYSQIVNDFQKGDIAEGYSVSREKKESFPLTVTSAQKNPTAFYLCASSIDGSYTEAFFGQGTRLTVV.

CDR3 sequence (DNA): TGTGCCACCAGCCCGAGTGACAGTTTCAATCAGCCCCAGCATTTT. It specifies CATSPSDSFNQPQHF. This rearrangement joins TRBV15 to TRBJ1-5; a possible D gene is TRBD1 (5 bases). Trimming removed 5 bases at V and 3 bases at J, with 14 bases between. Germline lookup yields CDR1 LNHNV and CDR2 YYDKDF (reference sequence). This CDR3 has 15 amino acids.

The gene calls are TRBV5-1 and TRBJ2-7; 11 bases line up with TRBD1. V shed 0 bases, J shed 5 bases, and the junction held 10 bases outside the gene matches. Germline values: CDR1 SGHRS, CDR2 YFSETQ. CDR3 length: 17 amino acids. CDR3 coding DNA: TGCGCCAGCAGCTTGGCCCCCTGGACAGGGGGCACGGACGAGCAGTACTTC. Its translation: CASSLAPWTGGTDEQYF.

J is TRBJ2-7 and V is TRBV2; D might be TRBD1 (7 bases). CDR1 and CDR2 (germline): SNHLY, FYNNEI. Between the trimmed V and J ends, which lost 6 bases and 2 bases, there was a span of 14 bases. This CDR3 spans 14 amino acids. Here the CDR3 reads CASRGGQTTYEQYF. In DNA, the CDR3 is TGTGCCAGCAGGGGGGGACAGACAACCTACGAGCAGTACTTC. The complete variable domain, with remaining parts taken from reference TRBV2 and TRBJ2-7, reads EPEVTQTPSHQVTQMGQEVILRCVPISNHLYFYWYRQILGQKVEFLVSFYNNEISEKSEIFDDQFSVERPDGSNFTLKIRSTKLEDSAMYFCASRGGQTTYEQYFGPGTRLTVT.

The rearrangement links TRBV18 to TRBJ2-7; the D is unclear. Trimming shortened V by 1 base and J by 6 bases, and 7 bases separated the two germline ends. Germline V gene data show CDR1 as KGHSH and CDR2 as LQKENI. The CDR3 extends over 12 amino acids. CDR3 amino acids: CASSPRTGEQYF. CDR3 sequence (DNA): TGTGCCAGCTCACCACGGACGGGCGAGCAGTACTTC.